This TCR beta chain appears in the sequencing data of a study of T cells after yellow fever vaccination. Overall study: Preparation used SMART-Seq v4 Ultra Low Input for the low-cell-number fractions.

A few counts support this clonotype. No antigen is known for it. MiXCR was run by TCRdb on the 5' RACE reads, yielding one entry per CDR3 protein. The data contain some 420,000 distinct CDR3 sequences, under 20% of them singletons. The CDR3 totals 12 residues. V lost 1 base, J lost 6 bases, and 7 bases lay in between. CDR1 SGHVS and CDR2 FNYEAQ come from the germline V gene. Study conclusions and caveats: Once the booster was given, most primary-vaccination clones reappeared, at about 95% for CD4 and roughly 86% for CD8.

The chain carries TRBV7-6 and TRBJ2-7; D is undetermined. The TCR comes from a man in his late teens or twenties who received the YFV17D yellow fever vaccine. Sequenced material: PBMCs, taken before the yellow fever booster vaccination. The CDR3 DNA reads TGTGCCAGCAGCTTAGGGGGTGGCGAGCAGTACGTC. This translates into CASSLGGGEQYV.